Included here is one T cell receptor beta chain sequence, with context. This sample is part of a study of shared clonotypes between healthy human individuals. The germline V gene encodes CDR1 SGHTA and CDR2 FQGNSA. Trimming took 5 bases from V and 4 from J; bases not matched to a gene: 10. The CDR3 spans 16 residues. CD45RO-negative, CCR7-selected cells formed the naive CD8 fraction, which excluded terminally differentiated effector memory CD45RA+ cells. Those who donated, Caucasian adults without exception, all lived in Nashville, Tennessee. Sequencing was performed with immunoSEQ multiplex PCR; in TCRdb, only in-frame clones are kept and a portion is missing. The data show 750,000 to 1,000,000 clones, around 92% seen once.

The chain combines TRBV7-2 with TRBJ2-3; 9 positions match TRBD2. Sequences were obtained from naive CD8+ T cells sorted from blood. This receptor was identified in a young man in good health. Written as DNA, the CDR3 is TGTGCCAGCAGCCCAACTGCGGGAGGGCCCCCAGATACGCAGTATTTT. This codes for CASSPTAGGPPDTQYF.